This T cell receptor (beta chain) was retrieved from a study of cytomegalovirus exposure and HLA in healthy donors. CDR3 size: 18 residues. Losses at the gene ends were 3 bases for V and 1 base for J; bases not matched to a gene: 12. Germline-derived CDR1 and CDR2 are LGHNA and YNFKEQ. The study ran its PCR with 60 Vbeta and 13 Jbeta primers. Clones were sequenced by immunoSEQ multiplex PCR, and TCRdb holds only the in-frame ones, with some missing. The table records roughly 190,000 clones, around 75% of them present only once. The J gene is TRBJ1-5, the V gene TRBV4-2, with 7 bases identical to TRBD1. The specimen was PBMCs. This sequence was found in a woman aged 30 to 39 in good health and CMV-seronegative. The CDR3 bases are TGTGCCAGCAGCCAGGAGGTAACAGGGGAGGACAGCAATCAGCCCCAGCATTTT. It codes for CASSQEVTGEDSNQPQHF.